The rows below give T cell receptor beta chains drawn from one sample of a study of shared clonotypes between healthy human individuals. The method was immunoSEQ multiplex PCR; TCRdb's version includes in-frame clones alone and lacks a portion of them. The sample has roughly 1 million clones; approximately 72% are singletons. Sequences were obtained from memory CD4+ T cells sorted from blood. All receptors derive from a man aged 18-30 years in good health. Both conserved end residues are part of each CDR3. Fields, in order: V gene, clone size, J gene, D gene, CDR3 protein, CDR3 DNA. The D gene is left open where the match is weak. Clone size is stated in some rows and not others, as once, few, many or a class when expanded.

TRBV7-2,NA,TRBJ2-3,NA,CASSPKDTQYF,TGTGCCAGCAGCCCCAAAGATACGCAGTATTTT
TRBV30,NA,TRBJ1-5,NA,CAWSTRGALNQPQHF,TGTGCCTGGAGTACCCGGGGGGCCCTCAATCAGCCCCAGCATTTT
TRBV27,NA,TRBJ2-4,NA,CASRRATDPRGGGVAKNIQYF,TGTGCCAGCCGTAGAGCGACAGACCCGAGGGGCGGGGGCGTAGCCAAAAACATTCAGTACTTC
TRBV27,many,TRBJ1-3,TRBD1,CASSLLSTGADNTIYF,TGTGCCAGCAGTCTATTATCGACAGGGGCTGACAACACCATATATTTT
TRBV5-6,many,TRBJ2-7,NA,CASSLRSPNYEQYF,TGTGCCAGCAGCTTGAGGAGCCCGAACTACGAGCAGTACTTC
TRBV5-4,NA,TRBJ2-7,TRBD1,CASSLTGGGTYEQYF,TGTGCCAGCAGCTTGACAGGGGGAGGAACCTACGAGCAGTACTTC
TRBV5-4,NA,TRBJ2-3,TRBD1,CASSLRTGRGTDTQYF,TGTGCCAGCAGCCTGCGGACAGGTCGCGGCACAGATACGCAGTATTTT
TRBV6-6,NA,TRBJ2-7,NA,CASRGPGQGIHEQYF,TGTGCCAGCAGGGGCCCCGGGCAGGGCATCCACGAGCAGTACTTC
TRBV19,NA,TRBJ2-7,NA,CASSSQVSAYEQYF,TGTGCCAGTAGTTCCCAGGTTAGCGCCTACGAGCAGTACTTC
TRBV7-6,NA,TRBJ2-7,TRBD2,CASSLSPSGSYEQYF,TGTGCCAGCAGCTTAAGTCCGAGCGGGAGCTACGAGCAGTACTTC
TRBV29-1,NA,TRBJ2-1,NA,CSARHTYNEQFF,TGCAGCGCTCGACATACTTACAATGAGCAGTTCTTC
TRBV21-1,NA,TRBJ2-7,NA,CASSKRREQYF,TGTGCCAGCAGCAAAAGGAGGGAGCAGTACTTC
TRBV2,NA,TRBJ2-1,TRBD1,CASSVQQGAGEQFF,TGTGCCAGCAGTGTCCAACAGGGGGCGGGCGAGCAGTTCTTC
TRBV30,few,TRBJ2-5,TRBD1,CAWGRDRGFTETQYF,TGTGCCTGGGGGAGGGACAGGGGTTTTACGGAGACCCAGTACTTC
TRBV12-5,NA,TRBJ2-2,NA,CASGLVLAPDNPTGELFF,TGTGCTAGTGGTTTGGTTTTGGCCCCAGACAACCCCACCGGGGAGCTGTTTTTT
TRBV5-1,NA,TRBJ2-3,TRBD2,CASSPTETSGRRRVSTDTQYF,TGCGCCAGCAGCCCAACGGAGACTAGCGGGAGAAGGAGAGTGAGCACAGATACGCAGTATTTT
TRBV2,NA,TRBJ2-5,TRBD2,CASSDVAGGQETQYF,TGTGCCAGCAGTGACGTGGCGGGGGGCCAAGAGACCCAGTACTTC
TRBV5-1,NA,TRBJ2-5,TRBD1,CASSRDSRTETQYF,TGCGCCAGCAGCCGGGACAGCCGGACGGAGACCCAGTACTTC
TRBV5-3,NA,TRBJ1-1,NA,CASSFAGPNTEAFF,TGTGCCAGCAGCTTTGCAGGGCCGAACACTGAAGCTTTCTTT
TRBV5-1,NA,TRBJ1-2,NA,CASSSAGDYGYTF,TGCGCCAGCAGCTCGGCCGGGGACTATGGCTACACCTTC
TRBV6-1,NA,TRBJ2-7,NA,CASSERGPTTEQYF,TGTGCCAGCAGTGAACGGGGCCCTACAACCGAGCAGTACTTC
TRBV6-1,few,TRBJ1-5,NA,CASSSDGGSNQPQHF,TGTGCCAGCAGCTCCGACGGAGGTAGCAATCAGCCCCAGCATTTT
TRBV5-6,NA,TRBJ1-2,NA,CASSSIRDRHSRANYGYTF,TGTGCCAGCAGCTCTATTCGGGACCGACACTCACGGGCTAACTATGGCTACACCTTC
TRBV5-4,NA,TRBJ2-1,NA,CASSFPGGRNEQFF,TGTGCCAGCAGCTTTCCCGGCGGGCGGAATGAGCAGTTCTTC
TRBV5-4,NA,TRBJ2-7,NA,CASSSRGGAYEQYF,TGTGCCAGCAGCTCCCGAGGGGGGGCCTACGAGCAGTACTTC
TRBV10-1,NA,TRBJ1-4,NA,CASSPGGTNEKLFF,TGCGCCAGCAGTCCGGGTGGGACTAATGAAAAACTGTTTTTT
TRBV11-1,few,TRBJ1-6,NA,CASSLVTANSPLHF,TGTGCCAGCAGCTTAGTGACGGCGAATTCACCCCTCCACTTT
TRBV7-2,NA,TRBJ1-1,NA,CASSLYGVGTEAFF,TGTGCCAGCAGCTTATACGGTGTTGGGACTGAAGCTTTCTTT
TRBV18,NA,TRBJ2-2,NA,CASSPSRGSNTGELFF,TGTGCCAGCTCACCTTCCAGGGGTTCGAACACCGGGGAGCTGTTTTTT
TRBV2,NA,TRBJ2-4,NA,CAISGRQGRNIQYF,TGTGCCATTTCTGGCAGGCAGGGGAGAAACATTCAGTACTTC
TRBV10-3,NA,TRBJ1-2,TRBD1,CAISGTQGTHGYTF,TGTGCCATCAGTGGGACACAGGGGACTCATGGCTACACCTTC
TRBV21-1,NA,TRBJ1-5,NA,CASSKDCRKSDSNQPQHF,TGTGCCAGCAGCAAAGATTGCAGGAAATCGGATAGCAATCAGCCCCAGCATTTT
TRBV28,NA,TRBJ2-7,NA,CASSLPQGLREQYF,TGTGCCAGCAGCCTCCCCCAGGGATTACGGGAGCAGTACTTC
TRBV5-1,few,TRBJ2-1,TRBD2,CASSLASGSYNEQFF,TGCGCCAGCAGCTTAGCTAGCGGCTCCTACAATGAGCAGTTCTTC
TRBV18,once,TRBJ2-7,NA,CASSPRGDGEQYF,TGTGCCAGCTCACCGAGGGGGGATGGCGAGCAGTACTTC